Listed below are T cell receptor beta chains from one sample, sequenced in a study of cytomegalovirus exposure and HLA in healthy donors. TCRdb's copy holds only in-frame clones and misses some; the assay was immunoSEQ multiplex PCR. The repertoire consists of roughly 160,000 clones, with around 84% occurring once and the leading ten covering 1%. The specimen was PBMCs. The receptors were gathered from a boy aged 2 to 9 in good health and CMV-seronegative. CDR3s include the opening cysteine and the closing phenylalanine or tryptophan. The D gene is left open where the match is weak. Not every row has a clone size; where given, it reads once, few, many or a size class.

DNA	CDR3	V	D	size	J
TGTGCCAGCAGGGGGGGAAACGAGCAGTACTTC	CASRGGNEQYF	TRBV27	NA	NA	TRBJ2-7
TGTGCCAGCAGCTTAGGACCTAGCGGTCCCTACAATGAGCAGTTCTTC	CASSLGPSGPYNEQFF	TRBV13	TRBD2	NA	TRBJ2-1
TGTGCCAGCAGTTTTTCTCCCTTCGAGACAGGGGGCACGAATGGGCAGTTCTTC	CASSFSPFETGGTNGQFF	TRBV28	TRBD1	NA	TRBJ2-1
TGTGCCAGCGTTCGGGTCGGGGGGACTGAAGCTTTCTTT	CASVRVGGTEAFF	TRBV6-1	NA	NA	TRBJ1-1
TGTGCCAGCAGCGTATCAACTGGAAACACCATATATTTT	CASSVSTGNTIYF	TRBV9	NA	NA	TRBJ1-3
TGTGCCAGCACCCCCGAGAGGGCCCTCATGAACACTGAAGCTTTCTTT	CASTPERALMNTEAFF	TRBV2	NA	NA	TRBJ1-1
TGTGCCAGTAAAAGACTACGGCTTCCGAACACCGGGGAGCTGTTTTTT	CASKRLRLPNTGELFF	TRBV19	NA	NA	TRBJ2-2
TGTGCCAGCAGCCAATCCGGACTAGCGGGCACAGATACGCAGTATTTT	CASSQSGLAGTDTQYF	TRBV4-2	TRBD2	NA	TRBJ2-3
TGTGCCAGCAATTCCGAATGGGGGGATACTGAAGCTTTCTTT	CASNSEWGDTEAFF	TRBV2	NA	few	TRBJ1-1
TGTGCCAGCAGCTCCCAAGAGGGGGACATCGCTTACGAGCAGTACTTC	CASSSQEGDIAYEQYF	TRBV5-6	NA	NA	TRBJ2-7
TGCGCCAGCAGCTCCGGACAGACCGGTAGCACAGATACGCAGTATTTT	CASSSGQTGSTDTQYF	TRBV5-1	NA	NA	TRBJ2-3
TGTGCCTGGAGTCCCCCGAACTCGGAGGCTTTCTTT	CAWSPPNSEAFF	TRBV30	NA	once	TRBJ1-1
TGTTCCAGCAGCTTAAGTTCTTCGGCGGGAGTTGCAGATACGCAGTATTTT	CSSSLSSSAGVADTQYF	TRBV7-9	TRBD2	NA	TRBJ2-3
TGTGCCAGCAGCACACTAGCGGGAGGGACCGGGGAGCTGTTTTTT	CASSTLAGGTGELFF	TRBV5-4	TRBD2	few	TRBJ2-2
TGTGCCAGCGGGGATTTCGGCGGGTTCTACGAGCAGTACTTC	CASGDFGGFYEQYF	TRBV19	NA	NA	TRBJ2-7
TGTGCCAGCAGCTTATTTTCGGGGGCGAACACCGGGGAGCTGTTTTTT	CASSLFSGANTGELFF	TRBV7-8	NA	NA	TRBJ2-2
TGTGCCAGCAGTTGGCAAAACTATGGCTACACCTTC	CASSWQNYGYTF	TRBV28	NA	few	TRBJ1-2
TGTGCCAGCAGCTTTGAGCCGTTTTGCTACGAGCAGTACTTC	CASSFEPFCYEQYF	TRBV7-3	NA	NA	TRBJ2-7
TGCGCCAGCAGCCAAGGACGCGGGGGCCCCTACGAGCAGTACTTC	CASSQGRGGPYEQYF	TRBV4-1	NA	NA	TRBJ2-7
TGTGCCAGCTCAACCCTCCCTGGGACTAGTAACGATGAGCAGTTCTTC	CASSTLPGTSNDEQFF	TRBV18	TRBD2	NA	TRBJ2-1